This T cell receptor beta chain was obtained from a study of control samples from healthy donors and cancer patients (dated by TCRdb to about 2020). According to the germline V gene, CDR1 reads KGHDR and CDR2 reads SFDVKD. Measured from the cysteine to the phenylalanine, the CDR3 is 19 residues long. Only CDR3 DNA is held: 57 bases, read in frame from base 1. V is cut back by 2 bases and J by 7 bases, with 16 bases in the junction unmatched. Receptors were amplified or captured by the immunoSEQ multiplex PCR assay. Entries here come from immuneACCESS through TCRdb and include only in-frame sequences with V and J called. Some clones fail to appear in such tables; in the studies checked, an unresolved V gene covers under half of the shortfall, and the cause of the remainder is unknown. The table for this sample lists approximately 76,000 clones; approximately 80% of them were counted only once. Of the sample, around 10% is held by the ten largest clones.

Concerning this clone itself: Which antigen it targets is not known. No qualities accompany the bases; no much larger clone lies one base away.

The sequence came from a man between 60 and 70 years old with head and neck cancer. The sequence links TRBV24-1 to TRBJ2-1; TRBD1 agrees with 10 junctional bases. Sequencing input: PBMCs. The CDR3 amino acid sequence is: CATSDSDRGRRTTTNEQFF. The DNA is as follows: TGTGCCACCAGTGATTCCGACAGGGGGCGAAGGACTACAACTAATGAGCAGTTCTTC.